This T cell receptor (beta chain) was documented in a study of T-cell reconstitution after alpha-beta-depleted transplantation in children. Unique molecular identifiers were used in preparing the TCRbeta library. MiXCR, applied by TCRdb to the PCR reads, yields one record per CDR3 protein. The data contain 300,000 or so distinct CDR3 sequences, 9.9% of them singletons. This clonotype has at least ten counts. Germline V gene data show CDR1 as LNHDA and CDR2 as SQIVND (reference sequence). V was shortened by 0 bases and J by 1 base, with 11 bases between the two germline ends. The CDR3 is made up of 16 amino acids.

The chain has TRBV19 and TRBJ2-3; D gene unclear. Sample: PBMCs from the stem cell graft donor, taken from the stem cell graft. This clonotype was sampled from a human donor who donated a stem cell graft to a child with SCID. The CDR3, as DNA: TGTGCCAGTAGTATAGAAACTGGGGTTGGCACAGATACGCAGTATTTT. Encoded protein: CASSIETGVGTDTQYF.